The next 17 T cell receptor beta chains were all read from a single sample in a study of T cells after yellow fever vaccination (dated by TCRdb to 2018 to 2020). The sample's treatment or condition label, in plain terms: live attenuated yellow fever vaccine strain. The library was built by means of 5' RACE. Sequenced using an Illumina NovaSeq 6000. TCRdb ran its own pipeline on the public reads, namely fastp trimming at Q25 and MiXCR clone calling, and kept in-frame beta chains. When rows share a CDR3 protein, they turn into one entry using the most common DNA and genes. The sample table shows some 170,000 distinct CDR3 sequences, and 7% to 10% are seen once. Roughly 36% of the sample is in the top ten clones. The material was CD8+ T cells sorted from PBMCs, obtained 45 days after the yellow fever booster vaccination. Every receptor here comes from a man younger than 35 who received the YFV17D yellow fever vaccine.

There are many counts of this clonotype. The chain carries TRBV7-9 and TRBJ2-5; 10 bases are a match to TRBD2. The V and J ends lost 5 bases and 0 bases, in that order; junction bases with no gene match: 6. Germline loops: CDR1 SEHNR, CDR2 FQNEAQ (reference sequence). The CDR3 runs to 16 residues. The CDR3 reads CASSRGTSVNQETQYF. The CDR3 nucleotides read TGTGCCAGCAGCCGAGGGACTAGCGTAAACCAAGAGACCCAGTACTTC.

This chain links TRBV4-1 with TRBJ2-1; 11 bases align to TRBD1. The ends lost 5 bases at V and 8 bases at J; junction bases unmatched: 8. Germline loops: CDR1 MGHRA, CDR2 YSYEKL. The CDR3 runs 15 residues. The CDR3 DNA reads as TGCGCCAGCAGCGCCCCGGGACAGGGGGTAGATGAGCAGTTCTTC. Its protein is CASSAPGQGVDEQFF.

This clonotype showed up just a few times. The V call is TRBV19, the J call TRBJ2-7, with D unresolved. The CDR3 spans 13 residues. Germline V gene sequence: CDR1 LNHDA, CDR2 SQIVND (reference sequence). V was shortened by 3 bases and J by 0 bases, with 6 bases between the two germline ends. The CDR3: CASSIGTSYEQYF. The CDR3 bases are TGTGCCAGTAGTATTGGCACCTCCTACGAGCAGTACTTC.

The CDR3 is CASTFLAGGQYDEQFF. The CDR3 DNA reads TGTGCCAGCACTTTTCTAGCGGGGGGTCAATACGATGAGCAGTTCTTC. The chain recombines TRBV6-6 with TRBJ2-1, with 11 bases matching TRBD2. V trimming: 7 bases; J trimming: 8 bases; junction bases outside the gene matches: 13. Germline V CDR1 and CDR2: MNHNY, SVGAGI (reference sequence). The CDR3 runs to 16 residues.

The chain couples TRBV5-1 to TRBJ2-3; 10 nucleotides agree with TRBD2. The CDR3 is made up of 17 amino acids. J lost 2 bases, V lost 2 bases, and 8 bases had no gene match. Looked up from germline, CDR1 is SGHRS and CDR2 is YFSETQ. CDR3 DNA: TGCGCCAGCAGCTTACGAGCTAGCGGGGGAGTCACAGATACGCAGTATTTT. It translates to CASSLRASGGVTDTQYF.

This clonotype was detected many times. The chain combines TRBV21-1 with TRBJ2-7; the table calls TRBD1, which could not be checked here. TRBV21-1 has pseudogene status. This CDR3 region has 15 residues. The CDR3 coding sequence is TGTGCCAGCAGCAAAGGGGCGGGGCAGACCTACGAGCAGTACGTC. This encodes CASSKGAGQTYEQYV.

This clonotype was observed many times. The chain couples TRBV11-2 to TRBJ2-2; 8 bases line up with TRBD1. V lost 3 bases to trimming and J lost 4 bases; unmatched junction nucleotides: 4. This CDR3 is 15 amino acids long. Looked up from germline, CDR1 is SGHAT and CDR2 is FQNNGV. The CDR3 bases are TGTGCCAGCAGCTTCGGACAGGGAAGCACCGGGGAGCTGTTTTTT. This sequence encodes CASSFGQGSTGELFF.

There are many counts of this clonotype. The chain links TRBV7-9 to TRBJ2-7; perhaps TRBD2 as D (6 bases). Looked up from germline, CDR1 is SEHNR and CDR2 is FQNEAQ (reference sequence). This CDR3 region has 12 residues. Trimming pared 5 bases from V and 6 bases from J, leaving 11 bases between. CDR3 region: CASSRDFGEQYF. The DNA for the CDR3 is TGTGCCAGCAGCCGGGACTTCGGCGAGCAGTACTTC. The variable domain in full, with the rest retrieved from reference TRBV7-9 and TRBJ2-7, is DTGVSQNPRHKITKRGQNVTFRCDPISEHNRLYWYRQTLGQGPEFLTYFQNEAQLEKSRLLSDRFSAERPKGSFSTLEIQRTEQGDSAMYLCASSRDFGEQYFGPGTRLTVT.

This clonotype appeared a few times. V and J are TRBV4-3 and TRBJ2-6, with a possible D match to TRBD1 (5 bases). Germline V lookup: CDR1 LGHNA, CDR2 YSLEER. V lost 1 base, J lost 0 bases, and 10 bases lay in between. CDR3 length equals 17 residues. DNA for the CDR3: TGCGCCAGCAGCCAAGTACAGGCCGTCTCTGGGGCCAACGTCCTGACTTTC. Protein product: CASSQVQAVSGANVLTF.

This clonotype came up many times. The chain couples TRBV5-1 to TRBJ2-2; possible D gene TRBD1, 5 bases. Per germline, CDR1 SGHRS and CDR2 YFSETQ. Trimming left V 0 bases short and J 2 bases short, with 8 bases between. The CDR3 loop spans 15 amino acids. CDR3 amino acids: CASSLGQFNTGELFF. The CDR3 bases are TGCGCCAGCAGCTTGGGACAGTTTAACACCGGGGAGCTGTTTTTT.

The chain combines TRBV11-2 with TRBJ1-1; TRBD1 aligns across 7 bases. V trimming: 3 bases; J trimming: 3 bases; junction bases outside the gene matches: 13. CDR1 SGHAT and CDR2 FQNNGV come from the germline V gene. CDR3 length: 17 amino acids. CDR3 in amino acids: CASSLTGMEIFDTEAFF. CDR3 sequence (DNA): TGTGCCAGCAGCTTGACAGGGATGGAAATTTTTGACACTGAAGCTTTCTTT.

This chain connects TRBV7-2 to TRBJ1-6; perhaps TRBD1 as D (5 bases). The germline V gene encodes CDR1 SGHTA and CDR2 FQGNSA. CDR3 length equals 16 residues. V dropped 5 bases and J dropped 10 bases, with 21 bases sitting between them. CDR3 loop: CASSLHTPGRGSPLHF. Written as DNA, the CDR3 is TGTGCCAGCAGCCTACACACGCCGGGGAGGGGATCACCCCTCCACTTT.

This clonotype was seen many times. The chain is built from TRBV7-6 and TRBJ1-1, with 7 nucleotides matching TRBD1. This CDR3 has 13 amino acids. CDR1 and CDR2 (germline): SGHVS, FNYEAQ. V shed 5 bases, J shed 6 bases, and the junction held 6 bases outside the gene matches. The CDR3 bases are TGTGCCAGCAGCGCCAACCAGGGGGCTGAAGCTTTCTTT. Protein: CASSANQGAEAFF.

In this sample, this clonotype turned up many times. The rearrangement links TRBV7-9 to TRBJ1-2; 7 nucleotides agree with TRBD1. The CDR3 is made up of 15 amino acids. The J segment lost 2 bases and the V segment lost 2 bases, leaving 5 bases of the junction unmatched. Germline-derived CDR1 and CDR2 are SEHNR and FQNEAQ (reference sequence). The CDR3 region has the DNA TGTGCCAGCAGCTTAATCCTGACAGGGAACTATGGCTACACCTTC. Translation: CASSLILTGNYGYTF.

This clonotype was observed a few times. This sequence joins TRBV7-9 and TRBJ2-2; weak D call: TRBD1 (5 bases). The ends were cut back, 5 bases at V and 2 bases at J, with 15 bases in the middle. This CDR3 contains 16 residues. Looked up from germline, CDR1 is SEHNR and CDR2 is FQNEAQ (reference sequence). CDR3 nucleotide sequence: TGTGCCAGCAGCCCGGCGGCCGACAGCAACACCGGGGAGCTGTTTTTT. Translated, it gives CASSPAADSNTGELFF.

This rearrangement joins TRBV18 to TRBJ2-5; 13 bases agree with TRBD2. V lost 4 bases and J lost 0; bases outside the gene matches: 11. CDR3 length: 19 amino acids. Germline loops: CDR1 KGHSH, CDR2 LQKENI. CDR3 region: CASSHPGLAGRRHQETQYF. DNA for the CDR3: TGTGCCAGCTCACATCCGGGACTAGCGGGGAGACGACACCAAGAGACCCAGTACTTC.

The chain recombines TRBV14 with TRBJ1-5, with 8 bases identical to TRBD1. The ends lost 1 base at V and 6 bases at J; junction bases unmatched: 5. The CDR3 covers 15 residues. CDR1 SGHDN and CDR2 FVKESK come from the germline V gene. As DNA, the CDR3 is TGTGCCAGCAGCCAAGGCCGGACAGGGACTCAGCCCCAGCATTTT. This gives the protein CASSQGRTGTQPQHF. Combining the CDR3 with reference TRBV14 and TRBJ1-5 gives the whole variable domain EAGVTQFPSHSVIEKGQTVTLRCDPISGHDNLYWYRRVMGKEIKFLLHFVKESKQDESGMPNNRFLAERTGGTYSTLKVQPAELEDSGVYFCASSQGRTGTQPQHFGDGTRLSIL.